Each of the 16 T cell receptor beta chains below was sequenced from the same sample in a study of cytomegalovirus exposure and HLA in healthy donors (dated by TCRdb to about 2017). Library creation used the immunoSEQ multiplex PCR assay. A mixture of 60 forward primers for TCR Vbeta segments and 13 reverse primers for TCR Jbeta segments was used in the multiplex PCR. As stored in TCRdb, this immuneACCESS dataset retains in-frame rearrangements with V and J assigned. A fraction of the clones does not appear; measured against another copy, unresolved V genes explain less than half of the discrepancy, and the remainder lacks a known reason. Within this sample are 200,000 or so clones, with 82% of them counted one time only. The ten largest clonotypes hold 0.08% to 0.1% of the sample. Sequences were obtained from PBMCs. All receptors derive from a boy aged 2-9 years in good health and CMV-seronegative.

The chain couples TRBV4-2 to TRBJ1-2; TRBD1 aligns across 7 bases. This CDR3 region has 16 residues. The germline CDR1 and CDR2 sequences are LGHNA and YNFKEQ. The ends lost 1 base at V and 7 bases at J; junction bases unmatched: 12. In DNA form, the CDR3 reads TGTGCCAGCAGCCAAGGGAGGTGGCAGGGGGTGGGTGGCTACACCTTC. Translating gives CASSQGRWQGVGGYTF.

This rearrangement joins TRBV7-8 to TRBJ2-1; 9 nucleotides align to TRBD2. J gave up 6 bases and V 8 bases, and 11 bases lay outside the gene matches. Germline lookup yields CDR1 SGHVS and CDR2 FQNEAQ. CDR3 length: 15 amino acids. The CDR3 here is CASGKRGAFRNEQFF. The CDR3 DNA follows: TGTGCCAGCGGGAAGCGGGGGGCTTTTCGCAATGAGCAGTTCTTC.

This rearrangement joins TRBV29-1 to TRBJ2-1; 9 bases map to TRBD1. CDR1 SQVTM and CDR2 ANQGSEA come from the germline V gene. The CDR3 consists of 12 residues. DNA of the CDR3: TGCCCACAGGGGGCTTCCTACAATGAGCAGTTCTTC. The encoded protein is CPQGASYNEQFF.

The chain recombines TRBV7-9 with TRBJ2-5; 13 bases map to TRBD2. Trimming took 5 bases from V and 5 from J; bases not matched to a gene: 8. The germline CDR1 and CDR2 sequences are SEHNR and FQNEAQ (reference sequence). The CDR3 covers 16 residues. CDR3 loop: CASSPRLAGGSETQYF. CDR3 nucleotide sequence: TGTGCCAGCAGCCCGAGACTAGCGGGGGGTTCGGAGACCCAGTACTTC.

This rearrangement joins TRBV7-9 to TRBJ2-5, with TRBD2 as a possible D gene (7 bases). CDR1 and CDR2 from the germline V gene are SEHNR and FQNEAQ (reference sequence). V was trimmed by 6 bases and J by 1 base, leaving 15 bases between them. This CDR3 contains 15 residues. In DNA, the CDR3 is TGTGCCAGCAGTTCGAGGGGGGGAACCCAAGAGACCCAGTACTTC. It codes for CASSSRGGTQETQYF.

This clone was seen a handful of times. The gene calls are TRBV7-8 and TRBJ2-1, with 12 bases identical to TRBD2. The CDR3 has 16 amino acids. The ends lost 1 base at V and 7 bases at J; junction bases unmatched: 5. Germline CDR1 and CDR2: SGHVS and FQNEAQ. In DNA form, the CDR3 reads TGTGCCAGCAGCTTAGGGCGGCTAGCGGGGGGGAATGAGCAGTTCTTC. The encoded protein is CASSLGRLAGGNEQFF.

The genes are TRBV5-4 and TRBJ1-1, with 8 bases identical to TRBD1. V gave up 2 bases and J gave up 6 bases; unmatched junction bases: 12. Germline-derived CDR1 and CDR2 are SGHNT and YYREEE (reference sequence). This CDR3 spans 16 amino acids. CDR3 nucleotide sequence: TGTGCCAGCAGCTTTGAACTTGGACAGGGCGGAGCTGAAGCTTTCTTT. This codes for CASSFELGQGGAEAFF. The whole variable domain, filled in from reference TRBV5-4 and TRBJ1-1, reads ETGVTQSPTHLIKTRGQQVTLRCSSQSGHNTVSWYQQALGQGPQFIFQYYREEENGRGNFPPRFSGLQFPNYSSELNVNALELDDSALYLCASSFELGQGGAEAFFGQGTRLTVV.

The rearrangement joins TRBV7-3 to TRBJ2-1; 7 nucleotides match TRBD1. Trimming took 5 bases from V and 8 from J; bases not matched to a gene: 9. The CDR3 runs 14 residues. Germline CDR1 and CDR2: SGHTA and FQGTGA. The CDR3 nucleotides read TGTGCCAGCAGCCCGACAGGGTGGTTCGATGAGCAGTTCTTC. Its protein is CASSPTGWFDEQFF.

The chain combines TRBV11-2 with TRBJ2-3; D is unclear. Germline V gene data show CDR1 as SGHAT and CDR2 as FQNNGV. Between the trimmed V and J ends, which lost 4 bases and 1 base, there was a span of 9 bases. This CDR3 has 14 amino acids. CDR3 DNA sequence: TGTGCCAGCAGCTCCATCCGGGGCACAGATACGCAGTATTTT. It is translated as CASSSIRGTDTQYF. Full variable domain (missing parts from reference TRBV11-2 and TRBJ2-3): EAGVAQSPRYKIIEKRQSVAFWCNPISGHATLYWYQQILGQGPKLLIQFQNNGVVDDSQLPKDRFSAERLKGVDSTLKIQPAKLEDSAVYLCASSSIRGTDTQYFGPGTRLTVL.

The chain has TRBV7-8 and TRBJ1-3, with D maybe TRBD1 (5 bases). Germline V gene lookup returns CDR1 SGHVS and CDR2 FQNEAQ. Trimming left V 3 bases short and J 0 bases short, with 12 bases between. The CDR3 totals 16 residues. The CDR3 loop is CASSFETAPSGNTIYF. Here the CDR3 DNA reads TGTGCCAGCAGCTTCGAGACAGCCCCCTCTGGAAACACCATATATTTT.

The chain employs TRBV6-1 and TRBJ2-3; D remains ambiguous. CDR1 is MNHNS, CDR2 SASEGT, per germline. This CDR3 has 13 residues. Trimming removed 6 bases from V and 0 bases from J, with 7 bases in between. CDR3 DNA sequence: TGTGCCAGCAGGACACAGAGCACAGATACGCAGTATTTT. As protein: CASRTQSTDTQYF.

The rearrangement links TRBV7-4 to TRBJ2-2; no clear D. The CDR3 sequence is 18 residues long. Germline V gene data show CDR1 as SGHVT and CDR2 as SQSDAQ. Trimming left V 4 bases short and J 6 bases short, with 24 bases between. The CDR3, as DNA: TGTGCCAGCAGCTCCCTGAAAAACTGCGGCCGGTGGGCCGGGGAGCTGTTTTTT. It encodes CASSSLKNCGRWAGELFF.

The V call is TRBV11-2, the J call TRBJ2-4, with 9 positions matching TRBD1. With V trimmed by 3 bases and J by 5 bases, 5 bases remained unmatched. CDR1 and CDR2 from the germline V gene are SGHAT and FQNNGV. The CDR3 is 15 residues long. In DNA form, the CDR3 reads TGTGCCAGCAGCTTGGCGGGACAGGGCGAAAACATTCAGTACTTC. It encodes CASSLAGQGENIQYF.

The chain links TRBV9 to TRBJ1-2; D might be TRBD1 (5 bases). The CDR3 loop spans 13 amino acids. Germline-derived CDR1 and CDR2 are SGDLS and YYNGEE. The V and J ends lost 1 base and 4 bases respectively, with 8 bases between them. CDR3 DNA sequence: TGTGCCAGCAGCGTATTTGACAGCTATGGCTACACCTTC. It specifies CASSVFDSYGYTF. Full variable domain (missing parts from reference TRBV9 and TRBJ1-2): DSGVTQTPKHLITATGQRVTLRCSPRSGDLSVYWYQQSLDQGLQFLIQYYNGEERAKGNILERFSAQQFPDLHSELNLSSLELGDSALYFCASSVFDSYGYTFGSGTRLTVV.

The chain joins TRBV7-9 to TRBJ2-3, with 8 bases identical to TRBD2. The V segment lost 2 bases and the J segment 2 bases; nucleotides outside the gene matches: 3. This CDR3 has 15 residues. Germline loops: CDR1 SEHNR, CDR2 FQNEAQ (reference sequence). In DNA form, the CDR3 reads TGTGCCAGCAGCTTACGGGGGGGTGACACAGATACGCAGTATTTT. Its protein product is CASSLRGGDTDTQYF.

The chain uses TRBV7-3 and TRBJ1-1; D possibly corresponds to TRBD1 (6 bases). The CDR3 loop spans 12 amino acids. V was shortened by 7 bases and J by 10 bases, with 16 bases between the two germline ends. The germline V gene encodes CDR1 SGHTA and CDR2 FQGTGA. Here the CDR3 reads CASIRGGFAAFF. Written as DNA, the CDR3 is TGTGCCAGCATCCGAGGGGGTTTCGCAGCTTTCTTT.